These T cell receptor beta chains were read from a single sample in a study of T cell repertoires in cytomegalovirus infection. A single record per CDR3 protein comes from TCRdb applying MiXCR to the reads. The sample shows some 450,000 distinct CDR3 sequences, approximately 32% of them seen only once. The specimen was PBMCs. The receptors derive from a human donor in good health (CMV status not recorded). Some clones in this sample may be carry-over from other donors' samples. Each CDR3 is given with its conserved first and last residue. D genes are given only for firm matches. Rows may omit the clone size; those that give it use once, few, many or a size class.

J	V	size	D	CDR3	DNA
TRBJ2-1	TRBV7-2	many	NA	CASSVPGPEQFF	TGTGCCAGCAGCGTTCCGGGACCCGAGCAGTTCTTC
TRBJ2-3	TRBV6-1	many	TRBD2	CASSSTGTSESSTDTQYF	TGTGCCAGCAGTTCCACCGGGACTAGCGAATCTAGCACAGATACGCAGTATTTT
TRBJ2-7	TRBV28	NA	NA	CASSPPSRGEQYF	TGTGCCAGCAGCCCTCCCAGCAGGGGCGAGCAGTACTTC
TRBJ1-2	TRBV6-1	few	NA	CASSDSLANYGYTF	TGTGCCAGCAGCGACAGCCTTGCCAACTATGGCTACACCTTC
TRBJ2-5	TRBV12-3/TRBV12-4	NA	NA	CASSLDSIQETQYF	TGTGCCAGCAGTTTAGACAGCATCCAAGAGACCCAGTACTTC
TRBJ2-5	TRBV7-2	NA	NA	CASSLSRGQETQYF	TGTGCCAGCAGCTTATCTCGCGGCCAAGAGACCCAGTACTTC
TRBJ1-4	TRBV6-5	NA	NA	CAGSYSISAGWKLFF	TGTGCCGGCAGTTACTCGATTTCGGCTGGGTGGAAACTGTTTTTT
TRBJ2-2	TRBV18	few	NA	CASSPRAEGSTGELFF	TGTGCCAGCTCACCACGGGCAGAGGGGAGCACCGGGGAGCTGTTTTTT
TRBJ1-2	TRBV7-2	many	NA	CASSSPGNYGYTF	TGTGCCAGCAGCAGCCCAGGGAACTATGGCTACACCTTC
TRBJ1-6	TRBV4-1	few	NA	CASSQVALPNSPLHF	TGCGCCAGCAGCCAAGTGGCCCTACCTAATTCACCCCTCCACTTT
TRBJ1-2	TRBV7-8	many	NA	CASSLWTVPRGIDYGYTF	TGTGCCAGCAGCTTGTGGACCGTCCCCAGAGGGATTGACTATGGCTACACCTTC
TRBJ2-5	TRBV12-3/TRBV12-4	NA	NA	CASRRTGGVKETPYF	TGTGCCAGCAGACGTACAGGGGGGGTGAAAGAGACCCCGTACTTC
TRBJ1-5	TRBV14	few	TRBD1	CASSQALTGKGNQPQHF	TGTGCCAGCAGCCAAGCCCTGACAGGGAAGGGCAATCAGCCCCAGCATTTT
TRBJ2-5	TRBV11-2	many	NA	CASSLFGGKETQYF	TGTGCCAGCAGCTTATTTGGGGGGAAAGAGACCCAGTACTTC
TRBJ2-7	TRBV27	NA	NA	CASSPSQGQVPYEQYF	TGTGCCAGCAGTCCGTCGCAGGGGCAAGTTCCCTACGAGCAGTACTTC
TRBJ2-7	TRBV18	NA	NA	CASSPLEGTHEQYF	TGTGCCAGCTCACCACTAGAAGGGACACACGAGCAGTACTTC
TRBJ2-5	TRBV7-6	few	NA	CASSLEPEQETQYF	TGTGCCAGCAGCTTAGAGCCAGAGCAAGAGACCCAGTACTTC